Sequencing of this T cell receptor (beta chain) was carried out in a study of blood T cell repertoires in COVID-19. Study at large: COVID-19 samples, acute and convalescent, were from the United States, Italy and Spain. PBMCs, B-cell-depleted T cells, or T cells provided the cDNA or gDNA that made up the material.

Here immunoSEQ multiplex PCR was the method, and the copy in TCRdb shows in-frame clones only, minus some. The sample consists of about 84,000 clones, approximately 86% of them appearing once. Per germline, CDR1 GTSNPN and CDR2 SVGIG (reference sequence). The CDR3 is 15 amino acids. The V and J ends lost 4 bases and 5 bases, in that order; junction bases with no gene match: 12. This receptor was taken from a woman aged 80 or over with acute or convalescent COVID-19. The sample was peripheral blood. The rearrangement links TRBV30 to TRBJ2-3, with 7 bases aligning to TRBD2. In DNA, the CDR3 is TGTGCCTGGACCGTCCAGCGGGGAGGAGGAGATACGCAGTATTTT. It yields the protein CAWTVQRGGGDTQYF.